Listed here are 28 T cell receptor beta chains from one sample, sequenced in a study of blood T cell repertoires in COVID-19. Some clones are missing from TCRdb's copy, which holds only in-frame ones; the method was immunoSEQ multiplex PCR. This sample has around 320,000 clones, with around 88% found just once. Sequencing was done on a sample of peripheral blood. These receptors all stem from a woman aged 25 to 39 who had recovered from COVID-19.

The gene calls are TRBV9 and TRBJ2-3; D is unresolved. This CDR3 is 18 amino acids long. V was pared by 0 bases and J by 0 bases, with 17 bases between. In germline, CDR1 is SGDLS, CDR2 YYNGEE. The CDR3 DNA reads TGTGCCAGCAGCGTAGCTCCATCTAGAATATCTAGCACAGATACGCAGTATTTT. This sequence encodes CASSVAPSRISSTDTQYF.

This chain links TRBV12-5 with TRBJ1-2; D is undetermined. CDR1 is LGHNT and CDR2 is FRNRAP in the germline V gene. Trimming removed 4 bases at V and 4 bases at J, with 7 bases between. This CDR3 has 12 residues. The CDR3 here is CASGSRGYGYTF. In nucleotides, the CDR3 is TGTGCTAGTGGTTCCCGAGGCTATGGCTACACCTTC.

The V call is TRBV19, the J call TRBJ1-1, with D possibly matching TRBD1 (5 bases). Looked up from germline, CDR1 is LNHDA and CDR2 is SQIVND (reference sequence). Trimming pared 2 bases from V and 5 bases from J, leaving 12 bases between. This CDR3 comprises 14 residues. The CDR3 DNA reads TGTGCCAGTAGTATATGGGGACTCCGGACTGAAGCTTTCTTT. Translated: CASSIWGLRTEAFF. The whole variable domain, filled in from reference TRBV19 and TRBJ1-1, reads DGGITQSPKYLFRKEGQNVTLSCEQNLNHDAMYWYRQDPGQGLRLIYYSQIVNDFQKGDIAEGYSVSREKKESFPLTVTSAQKNPTAFYLCASSIWGLRTEAFFGQGTRLTVV.

The chain's CDR3 is CSVTGQETTDTQYF. In DNA, the CDR3 is TGCAGCGTTACGGGACAGGAGACCACAGATACGCAGTATTTT. The chain has TRBV29-1 and TRBJ2-3; 8 bases fit TRBD1. V shed 5 bases and J 2 bases; nucleotides not matched to a gene: 6. Germline V gives CDR1 SQVTM, CDR2 ANQGSEA. CDR3 length: 14 residues.

This chain links TRBV20-1 with TRBJ1-2; no firm D call. V gave up 3 bases and J gave up 0 bases, with 11 bases separating them. The CDR3 length is 14 residues. CDR1 and CDR2 (germline): DFQATT, SNEGSKA (reference sequence). In DNA form, the CDR3 reads TGCAGTGCTAGTCTGATGTACTCTAACTATGGCTACACCTTC. Translating it yields CSASLMYSNYGYTF.

The chain uses TRBV2 and TRBJ1-4; D is uncertain. This CDR3 comprises 14 residues. Trimming cost V 7 bases and J 2 bases, with 11 bases left between them. Germline V gene lookup returns CDR1 SNHLY and CDR2 FYNNEI. The CDR3, as DNA: TGTGCCAGCACAGAAGAGGTGACTAATGAAAAACTGTTTTTT. Translation gives CASTEEVTNEKLFF.

The J gene is TRBJ1-2, the V gene TRBV15, with D tentatively TRBD1 (6 bases). Trimming shortened V by 0 bases and J by 6 bases, and 11 bases separated the two germline ends. This CDR3 is 14 amino acids long. Germline CDR1 reads LNHNV; CDR2 reads YYDKDF (reference sequence). For the CDR3, the DNA is TGTGCCACCAGCAGAGAGCTGGGGGCGGATGGCTACACCTTC. Protein sequence: CATSRELGADGYTF. The variable domain in full, completed from reference TRBV15 and TRBJ1-2, reads DAMVIQNPRYQVTQFGKPVTLSCSQTLNHNVMYWYQQKSSQAPKLLFHYYDKDFNNEADTPDNFQSRRPNTSFCFLDIRSPGLGDTAMYLCATSRELGADGYTFGSGTRLTVV.

This chain uses TRBV10-3 with TRBJ1-5; D uncertain. CDR3 size: 14 residues. Germline lookup yields CDR1 ENHRY and CDR2 SYGVKD. Trimming left V 3 bases short and J 0 bases short, with 6 bases between. CDR3 coding DNA: TGTGCCATCAGTGATAGCTATAGCAATCAGCCCCAGCATTTT. Its translation: CAISDSYSNQPQHF.

The rearrangement uses TRBV12-3 or TRBV12-4 and TRBJ1-4; the match to TRBD1 covers 7 bases. This CDR3 contains 13 residues. V trimming: 5 bases; J trimming: 10 bases; junction bases outside the gene matches: 7. The CDR3 sequence is CASSPQGGRKLFF. The CDR3 nucleotides are TGTGCCAGCAGTCCCCAGGGGGGTAGAAAACTGTTTTTT.

This sequence joins TRBV28 and TRBJ2-7; the D gene is possibly TRBD2 (5 bases). Between the trimmed V and J ends, which lost 3 bases and 2 bases, there was a span of 14 bases. The CDR3 runs to 15 residues. Germline V CDR1 and CDR2: MDHEN, SYDVKM. This CDR3 reads CASSLAGEVAYEQYF. In nucleotides, the CDR3 is TGTGCCAGCAGTTTGGCCGGGGAAGTGGCCTACGAGCAGTACTTC.

The chain combines TRBV7-2 with TRBJ2-7; 10 positions agree with TRBD2. The CDR3 has 15 amino acids. After removal of 1 base from V and 5 bases from J, the junction contained 5 bases not matched to a gene. Germline-derived CDR1 and CDR2 are SGHTA and FQGNSA. The CDR3 protein is CASSLGASGGNEQYF. The CDR3 DNA sequence: TGTGCCAGCAGCTTAGGAGCTAGCGGGGGAAACGAGCAGTACTTC. Variable domain in full (rest from reference TRBV7-2 and TRBJ2-7): GAGVSQSPSNKVTEKGKDVELRCDPISGHTALYWYRQSLGQGLEFLIYFQGNSAPDKSGLPSDRFSAERTGGSVSTLTIQRTQQEDSAVYLCASSLGASGGNEQYFGPGTRLTVT.

J is TRBJ2-1 and V is TRBV7-2; TRBD2 matches 8 bases. The CDR3 length is 17 residues. After removal of 5 bases from V and 7 bases from J, the junction contained 16 bases not matched to a gene. Germline loops: CDR1 SGHTA, CDR2 FQGNSA. CDR3 amino acids: CASSPLGAGGIPNEQFF. In nucleotides, the CDR3 is TGTGCCAGCAGCCCATTAGGGGCGGGGGGTATTCCAAATGAGCAGTTCTTC.

The chain combines TRBV19 with TRBJ2-7, with 11 bases aligning to TRBD1. Germline CDR1 LNHDA, CDR2 SQIVND (reference sequence). Trimming removed 3 bases from V and 6 bases from J; junction bases left unmatched: 4. The CDR3 contains 14 residues. CDR3 region: CASSITGTGGEQYF. As DNA, the CDR3 is TGTGCCAGTAGTATTACCGGGACAGGGGGCGAGCAGTACTTC.

This sequence joins TRBV6-2 or TRBV6-3 and TRBJ2-7; D is perhaps TRBD1 (5 bases). Looked up from germline, CDR1 is MNHEY and CDR2 is SVGEGT. This CDR3 has 14 residues. Trimming stripped 4 bases from V and 3 bases from J, with 13 bases between. The CDR3 reads CASSLGLDHYEQYF. CDR3 sequence (DNA): TGTGCCAGCAGTTTGGGGCTCGACCACTACGAGCAGTACTTC.

V and J are TRBV7-9 and TRBJ1-5; D unresolved. The CDR3 is 15 residues long. Germline-derived CDR1 and CDR2 are SEHNR and FQNEAQ (reference sequence). Trimming took off 4 bases at V and 0 bases at J, with 10 bases between the two ends. CDR3 sequence (DNA): TGTGCCAGCAGCTCGCAGTTGAATAGCAATCAGCCCCAGCATTTT. This gives the protein CASSSQLNSNQPQHF.

The chain joins TRBV9 to TRBJ2-7; 8 nucleotides agree with TRBD2. Losses at the gene ends were 1 base for V and 7 bases for J; bases not matched to a gene: 7. In germline, CDR1 is SGDLS, CDR2 YYNGEE. The CDR3 extends over 14 amino acids. CDR3 bases: TGTGCCAGCAGCGTACTCGGGGGGGCTGGTGAGCAGTACTTC. It specifies CASSVLGGAGEQYF.

This sequence joins TRBV7-7 and TRBJ2-7; 8 nucleotides agree with TRBD1. CDR3 size: 17 residues. CDR1 and CDR2 from the germline V gene are SSHAT and FNYEAQ (reference sequence). After removal of 5 bases from V and 0 bases from J, the junction contained 12 bases not matched to a gene. The CDR3 DNA is TGTGCCAGCAGCCCCGGTTTTGGGACAGGAGCCTCCTACGAGCAGTACTTC. This encodes CASSPGFGTGASYEQYF.

The chain joins TRBV19 to TRBJ2-7; 7 bases agree with TRBD2. This CDR3 is 14 amino acids long. From germline, CDR1 is LNHDA and CDR2 SQIVND (reference sequence). The V gene end was trimmed by 4 bases and the J gene end by 5 bases; junction bases not matched to a gene: 8. CDR3: CASSRRSGGNEQYF. The DNA for the CDR3 is TGTGCCAGTAGTAGACGGTCCGGGGGGAACGAGCAGTACTTC.

The chain employs TRBV9 and TRBJ2-7, with 8 bases fitting TRBD2. V was pared by 3 bases and J by 0 bases, with 5 bases of the junction left unmatched. The CDR3 length is 15 residues. Germline CDR1 reads SGDLS; CDR2 reads YYNGEE. CDR3 nucleotides: TGTGCCAGCAGCGCCCCCGGGACTAGCTCCTACGAGCAGTACTTC. Residues: CASSAPGTSSYEQYF. Together with reference TRBV9 and TRBJ2-7, the CDR3 gives the full variable domain: DSGVTQTPKHLITATGQRVTLRCSPRSGDLSVYWYQQSLDQGLQFLIQYYNGEERAKGNILERFSAQQFPDLHSELNLSSLELGDSALYFCASSAPGTSSYEQYFGPGTRLTVT.

The V gene is TRBV11-2, the J gene TRBJ1-2; D uncertain. The CDR3 spans 13 residues. In germline, CDR1 is SGHAT, CDR2 FQNNGV. The V end lost 0 bases, the J end lost 8 bases, and 10 bases lay between the germline ends. The CDR3 bases are TGTGCCAGCAGCTTAGAGGCGGAAGAAGGCTACACCTTC. Translation gives CASSLEAEEGYTF.

This clone was counted a single time. CDR3 loop: CASSLGQGFYGYTF. CDR3 in DNA: TGTGCCAGCAGCCTCGGACAGGGTTTCTATGGCTACACCTTC. The chain is built from TRBV5-6 and TRBJ1-2; 8 nucleotides agree with TRBD1. Losses at the gene ends were 4 bases for V and 4 bases for J; bases not matched to a gene: 6. CDR1 is SGHDT and CDR2 is YYEEEE in the germline V gene. CDR3 length: 14 amino acids.

The rearrangement links TRBV5-6 to TRBJ1-1; 7 positions match TRBD1. Per the germline V gene, CDR1 is SGHDT and CDR2 is YYEEEE. There are 15 residues in the CDR3. V dropped 2 bases and J dropped 1; count of bases not matched to a gene: 5. The CDR3 spells CASSFPGTENTEAFF. The CDR3 DNA is TGTGCCAGCAGCTTCCCCGGGACAGAGAACACTGAAGCTTTCTTT.

This chain joins TRBV10-3 and TRBJ2-2, with D tentatively TRBD1 (5 bases). This CDR3 spans 14 amino acids. Trimming shortened V by 5 bases and J by 5 bases, and 12 bases separated the two germline ends. CDR1 and CDR2 (germline): ENHRY, SYGVKD. CDR3 DNA: TGTGCCATCAGTTTCAGGGTGGGGACCGGGGAGCTGTTTTTT. It encodes CAISFRVGTGELFF.

The chain joins TRBV2 to TRBJ1-5; TRBD1 agrees at 8 bases. V lost 4 bases and J lost 7; bases outside the gene matches: 9. This CDR3 has 15 residues. The germline gives CDR1 SNHLY, CDR2 FYNNEI. The CDR3 nucleotides are TGTGCCAGCAGTGGGAGTCAGGGGGCCGGGCAGCCCCAGCATTTT. Residues: CASSGSQGAGQPQHF.

This sequence joins TRBV28 and TRBJ1-4; D perhaps matches TRBD1 (6 bases). Germline V gene data show CDR1 as MDHEN and CDR2 as SYDVKM. Trimming pared 3 bases from V and 4 bases from J, leaving 12 bases between. The CDR3 extends over 15 amino acids. In DNA, the CDR3 is TGTGCCAGCAGTTTTCGGGGGGCGGGTAATGAAAAACTGTTTTTT. It encodes CASSFRGAGNEKLFF.

The CDR3 nucleotides are TGTGCCAGCAGCCAAGTTTGGAGGGGAGGTCAGCCCCAGCATTTT. Translating gives CASSQVWRGGQPQHF. The chain links TRBV4-2 to TRBJ1-5; a possible D gene is TRBD1 (5 bases). This CDR3 has 15 amino acids. V was shortened by 1 base and J by 6 bases, with 13 bases between the two germline ends. The germline gives CDR1 LGHNA, CDR2 YNFKEQ.

The rearrangement uses TRBV5-1 and TRBJ2-2; tentatively, D is TRBD2 (6 bases). CDR1 is SGHRS and CDR2 is YFSETQ in the germline V gene. The CDR3 sequence is 16 residues long. V shed 4 bases and J shed 7 bases, with 20 bases lying between them. The CDR3 DNA follows: TGCGCCAGCAGCGGTGGGTTACTAGCTTCGGGCGGGGAGCTGTTTTTT. This translates into CASSGGLLASGGELFF.

This clone appeared once. The rearrangement links TRBV28 to TRBJ2-7, with 10 nucleotides matching TRBD1. Per germline, CDR1 MDHEN and CDR2 SYDVKM. This CDR3 has 15 amino acids. The V segment lost 6 bases and the J segment 3 bases; nucleotides outside the gene matches: 8. The DNA of the CDR3 is TGTGCCAGCAGCATAGCCGGGACAGGGGTCTACGAGCAGTACTTC. This encodes CASSIAGTGVYEQYF. Looking up the rest from reference TRBV28 and TRBJ2-7 gives the full variable domain: DVKVTQSSRYLVKRTGEKVFLECVQDMDHENMFWYRQDPGLGLRLIYFSYDVKMKEKGDIPEGYSVSREKKERFSLILESASTNQTSMYLCASSIAGTGVYEQYFGPGTRLTVT.